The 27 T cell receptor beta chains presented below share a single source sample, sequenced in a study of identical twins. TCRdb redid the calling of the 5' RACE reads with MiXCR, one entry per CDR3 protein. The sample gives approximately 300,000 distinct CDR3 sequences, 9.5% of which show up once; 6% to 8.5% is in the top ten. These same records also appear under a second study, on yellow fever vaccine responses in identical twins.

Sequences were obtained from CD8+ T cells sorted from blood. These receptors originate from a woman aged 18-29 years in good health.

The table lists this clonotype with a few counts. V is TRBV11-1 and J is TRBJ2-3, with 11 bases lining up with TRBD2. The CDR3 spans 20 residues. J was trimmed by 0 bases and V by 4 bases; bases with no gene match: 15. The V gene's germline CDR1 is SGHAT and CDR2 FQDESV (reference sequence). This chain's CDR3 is CASSSPLPTSGGQSTDTQYF. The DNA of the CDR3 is TGTGCCAGCAGCTCGCCCCTGCCCACTAGCGGGGGCCAGAGCACAGATACGCAGTATTTT.

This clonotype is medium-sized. The CDR3 spells CASSPTSGVRDTQYF. CDR3 sequence (DNA): TGTGCCAGCAGCCCCACTAGCGGGGTGAGAGATACGCAGTATTTT. This chain uses TRBV11-2 with TRBJ2-3; TRBD2 agrees at 10 bases. The CDR3 runs to 15 residues. The V and J ends lost 5 bases and 5 bases, in that order; junction bases with no gene match: 7. From germline, CDR1 is SGHAT and CDR2 FQNNGV.

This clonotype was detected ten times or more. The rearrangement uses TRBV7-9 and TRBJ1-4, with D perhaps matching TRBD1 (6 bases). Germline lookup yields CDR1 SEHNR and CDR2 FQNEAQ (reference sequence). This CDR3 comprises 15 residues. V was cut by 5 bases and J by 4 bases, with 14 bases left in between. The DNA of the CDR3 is TGTGCCAGCAGCCCACCCGGACAGATTAATGAAAAACTGTTTTTT. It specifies CASSPPGQINEKLFF. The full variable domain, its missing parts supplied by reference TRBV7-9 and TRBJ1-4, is DTGVSQNPRHKITKRGQNVTFRCDPISEHNRLYWYRQTLGQGPEFLTYFQNEAQLEKSRLLSDRFSAERPKGSFSTLEIQRTEQGDSAMYLCASSPPGQINEKLFFGSGTQLSVL.

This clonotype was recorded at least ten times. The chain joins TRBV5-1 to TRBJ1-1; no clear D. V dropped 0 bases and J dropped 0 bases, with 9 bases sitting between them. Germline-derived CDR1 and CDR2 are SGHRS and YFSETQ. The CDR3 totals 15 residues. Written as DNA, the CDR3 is TGCGCCAGCAGCTTGGTTGGCGGCATGAACACTGAAGCTTTCTTT. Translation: CASSLVGGMNTEAFF.

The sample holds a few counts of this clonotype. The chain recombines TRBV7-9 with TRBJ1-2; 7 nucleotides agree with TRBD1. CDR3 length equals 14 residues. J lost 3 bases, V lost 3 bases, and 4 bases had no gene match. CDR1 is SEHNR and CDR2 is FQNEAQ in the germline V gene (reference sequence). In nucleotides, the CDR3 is TGTGCCAGCAGCTTCTCACAGGGGTACTATGGCTACACCTTC. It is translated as CASSFSQGYYGYTF.

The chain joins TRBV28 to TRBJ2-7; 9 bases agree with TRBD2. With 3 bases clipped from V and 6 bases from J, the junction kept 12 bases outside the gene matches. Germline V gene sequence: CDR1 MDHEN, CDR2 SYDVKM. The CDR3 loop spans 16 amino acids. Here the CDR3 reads CASSFGLEGLAGEQYF. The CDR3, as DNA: TGTGCCAGCAGTTTTGGGTTAGAGGGACTAGCCGGCGAGCAGTACTTC. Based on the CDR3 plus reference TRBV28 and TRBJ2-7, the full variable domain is DVKVTQSSRYLVKRTGEKVFLECVQDMDHENMFWYRQDPGLGLRLIYFSYDVKMKEKGDIPEGYSVSREKKERFSLILESASTNQTSMYLCASSFGLEGLAGEQYFGPGTRLTVT.

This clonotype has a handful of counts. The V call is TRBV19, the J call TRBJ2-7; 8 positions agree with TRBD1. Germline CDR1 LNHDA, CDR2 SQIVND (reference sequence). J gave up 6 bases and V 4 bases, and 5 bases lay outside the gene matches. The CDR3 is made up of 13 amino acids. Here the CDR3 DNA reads TGTGCCAGTAGTACCGGGACAGGAGGCGAGCAGTACTTC. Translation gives CASSTGTGGEQYF.

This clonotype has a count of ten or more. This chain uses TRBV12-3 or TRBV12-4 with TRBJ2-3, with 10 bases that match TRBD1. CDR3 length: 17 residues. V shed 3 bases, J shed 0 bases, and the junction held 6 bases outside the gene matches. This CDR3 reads CASSFDGTGASTDTQYF. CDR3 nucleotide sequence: TGTGCCAGCAGTTTCGACGGGACAGGGGCTAGCACAGATACGCAGTATTTT.

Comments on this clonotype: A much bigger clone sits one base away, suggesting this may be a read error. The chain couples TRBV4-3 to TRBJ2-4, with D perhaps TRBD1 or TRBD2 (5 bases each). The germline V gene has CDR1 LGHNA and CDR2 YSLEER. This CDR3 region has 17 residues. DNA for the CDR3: TGCCCCAGCAGCCAAGAAGGGACGCCATTGCCGGAAAACATTCAGTACTTC. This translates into CPSSQEGTPLPENIQYF.

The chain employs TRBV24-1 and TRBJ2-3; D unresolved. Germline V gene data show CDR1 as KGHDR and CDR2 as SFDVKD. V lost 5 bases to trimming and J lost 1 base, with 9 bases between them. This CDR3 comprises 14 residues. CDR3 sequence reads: CATSGLKGTDTQYF. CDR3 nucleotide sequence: TGTGCCACCAGTGGCCTTAAAGGCACAGATACGCAGTATTTT.

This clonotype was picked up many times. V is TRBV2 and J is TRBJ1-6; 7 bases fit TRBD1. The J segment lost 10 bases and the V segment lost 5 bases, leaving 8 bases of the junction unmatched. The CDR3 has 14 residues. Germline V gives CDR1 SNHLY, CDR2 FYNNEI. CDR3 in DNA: TGTGCCAGCAGTTCCCGGGACAGAGTCTCACCCCTCCACTTT. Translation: CASSSRDRVSPLHF.

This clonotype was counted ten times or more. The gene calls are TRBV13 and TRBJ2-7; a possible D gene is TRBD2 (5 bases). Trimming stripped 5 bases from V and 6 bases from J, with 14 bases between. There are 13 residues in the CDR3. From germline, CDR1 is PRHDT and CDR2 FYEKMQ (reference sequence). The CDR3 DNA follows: TGTGCCAGCAGCCCACTTCGGGAACCCGAGCAGTACTTC. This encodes CASSPLREPEQYF.

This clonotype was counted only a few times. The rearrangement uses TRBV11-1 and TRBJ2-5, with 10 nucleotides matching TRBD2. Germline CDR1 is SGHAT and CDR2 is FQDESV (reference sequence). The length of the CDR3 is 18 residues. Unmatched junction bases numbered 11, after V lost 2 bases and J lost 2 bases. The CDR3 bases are TGTGCCAGCAGCTTAAAGGAGCGGGAGGGCCTTGGGCAAGAGACCCAGTACTTC. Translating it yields CASSLKEREGLGQETQYF.

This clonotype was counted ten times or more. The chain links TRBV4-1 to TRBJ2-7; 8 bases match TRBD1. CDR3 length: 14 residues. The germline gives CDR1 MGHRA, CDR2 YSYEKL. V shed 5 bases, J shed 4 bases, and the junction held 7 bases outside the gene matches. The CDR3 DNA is TGCGCCAGCAGCGTAATGGGACAGGCTTACGAGCAGTACTTC. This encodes CASSVMGQAYEQYF.

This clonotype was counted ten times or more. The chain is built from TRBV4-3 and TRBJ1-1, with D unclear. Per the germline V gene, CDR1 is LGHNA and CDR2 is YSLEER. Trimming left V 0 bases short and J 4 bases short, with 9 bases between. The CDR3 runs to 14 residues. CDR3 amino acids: CASSQDRLGTEAFF. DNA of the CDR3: TGCGCCAGCAGCCAAGATAGGCTTGGCACTGAAGCTTTCTTT.

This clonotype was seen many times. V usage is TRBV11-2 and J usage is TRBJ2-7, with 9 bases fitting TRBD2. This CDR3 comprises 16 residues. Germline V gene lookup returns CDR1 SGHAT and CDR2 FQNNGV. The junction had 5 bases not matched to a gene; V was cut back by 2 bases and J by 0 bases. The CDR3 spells CASSLISGGSSYEQYF. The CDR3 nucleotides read TGTGCCAGCAGCTTAATTAGCGGGGGCAGCTCCTACGAGCAGTACTTC.

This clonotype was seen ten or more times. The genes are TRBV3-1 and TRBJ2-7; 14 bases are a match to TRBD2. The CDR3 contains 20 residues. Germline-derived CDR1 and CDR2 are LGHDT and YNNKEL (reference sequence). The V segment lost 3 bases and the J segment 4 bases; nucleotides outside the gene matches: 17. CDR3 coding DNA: TGTGCCAGCAGCCAGGGACTAGCGGGAGAGTCCAGAAACCAGTTGTACGAGCAGTACTTC. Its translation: CASSQGLAGESRNQLYEQYF.

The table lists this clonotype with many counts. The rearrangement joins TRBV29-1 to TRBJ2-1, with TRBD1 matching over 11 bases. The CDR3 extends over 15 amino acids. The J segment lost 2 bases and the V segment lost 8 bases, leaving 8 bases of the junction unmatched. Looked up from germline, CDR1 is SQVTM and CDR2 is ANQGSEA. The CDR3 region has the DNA TGCAGCTTCTGGGACAGGGGGGAGACCTACAATGAGCAGTTCTTC. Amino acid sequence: CSFWDRGETYNEQFF.

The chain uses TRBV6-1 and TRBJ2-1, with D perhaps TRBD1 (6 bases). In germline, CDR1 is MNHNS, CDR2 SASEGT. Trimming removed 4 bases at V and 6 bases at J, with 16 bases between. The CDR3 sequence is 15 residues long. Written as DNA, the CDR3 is TGTGCCAGCAGTGTTATAGCAGGGGCAGCCAATGAGCAGTTCTTC. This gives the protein CASSVIAGAANEQFF.

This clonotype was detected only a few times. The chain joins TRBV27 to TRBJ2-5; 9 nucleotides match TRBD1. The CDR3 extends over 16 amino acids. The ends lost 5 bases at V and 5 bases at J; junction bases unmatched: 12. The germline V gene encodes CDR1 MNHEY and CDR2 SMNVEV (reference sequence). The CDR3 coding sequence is TGTGCCAGCAGTCCAGGCGACAGGGGGTTTTGGGAGACCCAGTACTTC. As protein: CASSPGDRGFWETQYF.

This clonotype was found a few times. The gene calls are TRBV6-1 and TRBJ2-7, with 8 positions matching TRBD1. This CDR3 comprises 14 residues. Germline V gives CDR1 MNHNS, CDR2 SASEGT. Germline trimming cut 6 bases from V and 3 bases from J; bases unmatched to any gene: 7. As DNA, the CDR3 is TGTGCCAGCAGGAAAGCAACAGGGGGCTACGAGCAGTACTTC. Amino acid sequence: CASRKATGGYEQYF.

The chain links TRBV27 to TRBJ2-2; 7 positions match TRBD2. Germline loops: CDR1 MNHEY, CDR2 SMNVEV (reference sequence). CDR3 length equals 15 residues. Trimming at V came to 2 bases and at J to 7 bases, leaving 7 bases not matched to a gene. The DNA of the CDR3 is TGTGCCAGCAGTTTAGCGGGAGAAGTGGGCGGGGAGCTGTTTTTT. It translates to CASSLAGEVGGELFF.

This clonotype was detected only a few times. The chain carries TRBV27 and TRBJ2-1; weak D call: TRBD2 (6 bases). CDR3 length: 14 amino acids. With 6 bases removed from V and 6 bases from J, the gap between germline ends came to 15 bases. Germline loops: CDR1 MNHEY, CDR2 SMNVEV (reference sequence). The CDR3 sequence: CASREGGSGNEQFF. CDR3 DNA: TGTGCCAGCAGGGAAGGAGGGAGTGGCAATGAGCAGTTCTTC.

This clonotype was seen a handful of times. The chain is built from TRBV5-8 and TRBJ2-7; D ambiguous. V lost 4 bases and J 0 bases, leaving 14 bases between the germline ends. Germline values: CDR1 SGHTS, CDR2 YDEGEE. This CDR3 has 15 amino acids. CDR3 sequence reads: CASSHPFLSSYEQYF. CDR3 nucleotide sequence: TGTGCCAGCAGCCACCCATTTCTCAGCTCCTACGAGCAGTACTTC. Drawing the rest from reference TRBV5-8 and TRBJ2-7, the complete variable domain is EAGVTQSPTHLIKTRGQQATLRCSPISGHTSVYWYQQALGLGLQFLLWYDEGEERNRGNFPPRFSGRQFPNYSSELNVNALELEDSALYLCASSHPFLSSYEQYFGPGTRLTVT.

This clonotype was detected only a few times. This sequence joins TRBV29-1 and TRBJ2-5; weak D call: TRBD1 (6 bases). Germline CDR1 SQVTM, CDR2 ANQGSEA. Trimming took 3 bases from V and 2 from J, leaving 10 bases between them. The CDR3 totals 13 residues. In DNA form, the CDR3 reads TGCAGCGTTGACACAGGGCTTCAAGAGACCCAGTACTTC. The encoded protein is CSVDTGLQETQYF.

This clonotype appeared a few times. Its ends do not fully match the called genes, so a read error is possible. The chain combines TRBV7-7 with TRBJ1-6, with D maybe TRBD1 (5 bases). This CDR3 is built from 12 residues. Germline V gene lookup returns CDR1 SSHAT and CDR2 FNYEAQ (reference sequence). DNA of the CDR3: TGTGCTAGCAGCTTAGATGGTCAGGGCCCTAAATTT. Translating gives CASSLDGQGPKF.

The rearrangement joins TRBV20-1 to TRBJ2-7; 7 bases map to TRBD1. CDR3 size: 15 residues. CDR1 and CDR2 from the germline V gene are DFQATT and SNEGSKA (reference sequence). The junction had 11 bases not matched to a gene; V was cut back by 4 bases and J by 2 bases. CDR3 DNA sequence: TGCAGTGCTATCAGACCTCGACAGGGACCCTACGAGCAGTACTTC. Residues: CSAIRPRQGPYEQYF.